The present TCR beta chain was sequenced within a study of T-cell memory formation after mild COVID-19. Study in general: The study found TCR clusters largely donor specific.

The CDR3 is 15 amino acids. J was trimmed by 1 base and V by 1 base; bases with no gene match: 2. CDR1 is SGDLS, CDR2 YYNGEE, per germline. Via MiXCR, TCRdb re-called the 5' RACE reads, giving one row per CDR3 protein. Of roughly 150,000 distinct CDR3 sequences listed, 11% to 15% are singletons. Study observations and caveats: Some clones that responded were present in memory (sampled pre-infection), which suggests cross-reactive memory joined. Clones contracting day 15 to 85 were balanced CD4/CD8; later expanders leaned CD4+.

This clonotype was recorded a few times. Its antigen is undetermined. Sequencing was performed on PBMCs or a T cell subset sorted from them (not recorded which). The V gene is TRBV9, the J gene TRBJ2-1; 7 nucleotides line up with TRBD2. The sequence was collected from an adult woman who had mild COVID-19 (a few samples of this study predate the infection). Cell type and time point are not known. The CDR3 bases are TGTGCCAGCAGCGTAAGCGGGATATCCTACAATGAGCAGTTCTTC. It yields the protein CASSVSGISYNEQFF.